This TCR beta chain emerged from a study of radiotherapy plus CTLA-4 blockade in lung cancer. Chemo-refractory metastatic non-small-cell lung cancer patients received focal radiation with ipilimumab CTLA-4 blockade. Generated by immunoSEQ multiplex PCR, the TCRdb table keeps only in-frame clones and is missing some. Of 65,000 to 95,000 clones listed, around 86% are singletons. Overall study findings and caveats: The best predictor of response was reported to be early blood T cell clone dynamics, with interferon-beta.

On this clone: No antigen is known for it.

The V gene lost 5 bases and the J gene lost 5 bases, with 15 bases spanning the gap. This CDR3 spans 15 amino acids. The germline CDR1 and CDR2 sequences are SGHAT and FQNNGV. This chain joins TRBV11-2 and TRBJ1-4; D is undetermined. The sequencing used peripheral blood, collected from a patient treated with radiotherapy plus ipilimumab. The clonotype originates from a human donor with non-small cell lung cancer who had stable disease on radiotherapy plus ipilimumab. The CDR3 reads CASSKREKKNEKLFF. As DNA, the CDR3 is TGTGCCAGCAGCAAACGGGAGAAAAAAAATGAAAAACTGTTTTTT.